The 7 T cell receptor beta chains reported below all come from one sample, sequenced in a study of cytomegalovirus exposure and HLA in healthy donors. The PCR ran on 60 Vbeta and 13 Jbeta primers. Method: immunoSEQ multiplex PCR; TCRdb's copy keeps in-frame clones and lacks some. Seen here are 170,000 or so clones, 80% to 85% observed once, and the top ten hold 0.38%. The sequenced sample was PBMCs. Receptor source: a boy younger than 10 in good health and CMV-seronegative.

The chain combines TRBV5-1 with TRBJ1-1; no definite D call. Germline assignment: CDR1 SGHRS and CDR2 YFSETQ. The V end was cut by 4 bases, the J end by 8 bases, with 18 bases between. This CDR3 has 14 amino acids. The CDR3 DNA is TGCGCCAGCAGCATCCCCGCGAGGTCGTCCGAAGCTTTCTTT. This encodes CASSIPARSSEAFF.

The rearrangement uses TRBV6-1 and TRBJ2-1; 8 bases agree with TRBD2. The V gene end was trimmed by 7 bases and the J gene end by 2 bases; junction bases not matched to a gene: 4. The CDR3 length is 14 residues. Germline values: CDR1 MNHNS, CDR2 SASEGT. The CDR3 nucleotides are TGTGCCAGCACCTTAGCGGGACCCTACAATGAGCAGTTCTTC. It is translated as CASTLAGPYNEQFF.

The rearrangement uses TRBV28 and TRBJ1-2; 9 positions match TRBD1. CDR1 is MDHEN, CDR2 SYDVKM, per germline. The CDR3 consists of 17 residues. V dropped 4 bases and J dropped 7; count of bases not matched to a gene: 16. This CDR3 reads CASSWVGTGFLLGGYTF. Here the CDR3 DNA reads TGTGCCAGCAGTTGGGTTGGGACAGGGTTCCTCTTGGGTGGCTACACCTTC.

The CDR3 sequence is CASSPRRPSSYNEQFF. CDR3 sequence (DNA): TGTGCCAGCAGCCCGCGGCGTCCGAGCTCCTACAATGAGCAGTTCTTC. The gene calls are TRBV14 and TRBJ2-1; D call uncertain. The CDR3 has 16 amino acids. Germline-derived CDR1 and CDR2 are SGHDN and FVKESK. V gave up 4 bases and J gave up 0 bases, with 13 bases separating them. Full variable domain (outside the CDR3, taken from reference TRBV14 and TRBJ2-1): EAGVTQFPSHSVIEKGQTVTLRCDPISGHDNLYWYRRVMGKEIKFLLHFVKESKQDESGMPNNRFLAERTGGTYSTLKVQPAELEDSGVYFCASSPRRPSSYNEQFFGPGTRLTVL.

The CDR3 DNA follows: TGTGCCAGCAGCTTACCTAGGGAGAGCTACAATGAGCAGTTCTTC. This sequence encodes CASSLPRESYNEQFF. The chain carries TRBV7-2 and TRBJ2-1; TRBD2 is a possible D gene (5 bases). CDR1 is SGHTA and CDR2 is FQGNSA in the germline V gene. V lost 2 bases and J lost 3, with 11 bases in between. The CDR3 runs 15 residues.

V usage is TRBV27 and J usage is TRBJ2-5; D is possibly TRBD1 (6 bases). V shed 1 base and J shed 2 bases, with 11 bases lying between them. Germline-derived CDR1 and CDR2 are MNHEY and SMNVEV (reference sequence). There are 15 residues in the CDR3. In nucleotides, the CDR3 is TGTGCCAGCAGTTTATTCAGGGGCGAACAAGAGACCCAGTACTTC. It encodes CASSLFRGEQETQYF.

The rearrangement joins TRBV19 to TRBJ2-1, with D possibly TRBD2 on 5 matching bases. With 4 bases removed from V and 10 bases from J, the gap between germline ends came to 17 bases. CDR3 length: 14 residues. Germline V gene sequence: CDR1 LNHDA, CDR2 SQIVND (reference sequence). In nucleotides, the CDR3 is TGTGCCAGTAGTAGTACGGGAATCCGGGGAGAGCAGTTCTTC. Translating it yields CASSSTGIRGEQFF.